This TCR beta chain is drawn from a study of response to subunit inactivated influenza vaccine. TCRdb ran MiXCR on the RT-PCR reads and lists one entry per CDR3 protein. The data show 650,000 to 800,000 distinct CDR3 sequences, about 15% seen once. This clonotype was counted between two and nine times. The CDR3 is made up of 10 amino acids. The V and J ends lost 5 bases and 5 bases respectively, with 6 bases between them. Per the germline V gene, CDR1 is DFQATT and CDR2 is SNEGSKA (reference sequence). This sequence originates from a man aged 45-65 years who received an inactivated influenza vaccine. The sequenced sample was PBMCs from blood, obtained approximately 15 days before vaccination. This chain connects TRBV20-1 to TRBJ2-5; unclear D gene. Written as DNA, the CDR3 is TGCAGTGCTCTCAGCGAGACCCAGTACTTC. This translates into CSALSETQYF.